The T cell receptor (beta chain) described here comes from a study of beta chain features in type 1 diabetes. Every participating donor gave one draw, a heparinised blood sample averaging about 120 mL. This clone was seen more than once but under ten times. Its antigen is currently unknown. The CDR3 contains 15 residues. With 4 bases clipped from V and 8 bases from J, the junction kept 6 bases outside the gene matches. Germline CDR1 SQVTM, CDR2 ANQGSEA. Points from the study as a whole: For patients, the naive, central memory and Treg TCRB repertoires appeared more alike than for healthy donors. Within each of all four CD4+ subsets, Type 1 diabetes patients had TCRB CDR3s that were moderately but significantly shorter. More deletions and fewer insertions at VDJ junctions were found in patients with type 1 diabetes.

The sequenced template was cDNA made from the entire isolated RNA. Here immunoSEQ multiplex PCR was the method, and the copy in TCRdb shows in-frame clones only, minus some. This sample has about 350,000 clones; around 20% occur once, and the top ten carry around 0.044%. The V call is TRBV29-1, the J call TRBJ2-2; 14 bases are shared with TRBD2. The specimen sequenced was naive CD4+ T cells from blood. This receptor was obtained from a woman aged 18-29 years in good health. This CDR3 is CSVAGTSGGEGELFF. For the CDR3, the DNA is TGCAGCGTTGCTGGGACTAGCGGGGGAGAGGGGGAGCTGTTTTTT.